The 3 T cell receptor beta chains below come from one sample, sequenced in a study of cytomegalovirus exposure and HLA in healthy donors. Both 60 Vbeta primers and 13 Jbeta primers went into the PCR. Sequencing was performed with immunoSEQ multiplex PCR; in TCRdb, only in-frame clones are kept and a portion is missing. Its listing shows about 130,000 clones. Sequences were obtained from PBMCs. Receptors were obtained from a man aged 35 to 55 in good health and CMV-seronegative.

The genes are TRBV29-1 and TRBJ1-3; TRBD1 matches 7 bases. This CDR3 contains 13 residues. Trimming removed 4 bases from V and 2 bases from J; junction bases left unmatched: 2. Germline V gene lookup returns CDR1 SQVTM and CDR2 ANQGSEA. The CDR3 here is CSVAGQAGNTIYF. The DNA for the CDR3 is TGCAGCGTTGCAGGACAGGCTGGAAACACCATATATTTT.

This chain connects TRBV10-3 to TRBJ2-5; 10 positions match TRBD1. The V gene's germline CDR1 is ENHRY and CDR2 SYGVKD. V lost 6 bases, J lost 0 bases, and 4 bases stayed unmatched. This CDR3 contains 15 residues. Written as DNA, the CDR3 is TGTGCCATCAGGGGTGGGACAGGGGACCAAGAGACCCAGTACTTC. Encoded protein: CAIRGGTGDQETQYF.

V is TRBV20-1 and J is TRBJ2-7; D is perhaps TRBD2 (5 bases). This CDR3 is built from 11 residues. V shed 0 bases and J shed 11 bases, with 11 bases lying between them. Germline CDR1 is DFQATT and CDR2 is SNEGSKA (reference sequence). The CDR3 coding sequence is TGCAGTGCTAGAGACGCCCTGACTAAGTACTTC. It encodes CSARDALTKYF.